The next 23 T cell receptor beta chains were all read from a single sample in a study of OX40 agonist ivuxolimab in advanced cancers. The method was immunoSEQ multiplex PCR; TCRdb's version includes in-frame clones alone and lacks a portion of them. Among around 69,000 clones listed, about 86% were seen once. This sample comprised CD4+ or CD8+ T cells sorted from blood, obtained in a trial of the OX40 agonist ivuxolimab. These receptors were obtained from an adult with an advanced solid tumor such as melanoma, head and neck, liver or kidney cancer.

This chain joins TRBV11-3 and TRBJ2-7; 8 bases match TRBD1. CDR1 is SGHNT and CDR2 is YENEEA in the germline V gene. Losses at the gene ends were 5 bases for V and 6 bases for J; bases not matched to a gene: 9. This CDR3 contains 14 residues. The CDR3 DNA is TGTGCCAGCAGCCAACAGGGGGGATTGAGCGAGCAGTACTTC. Protein sequence: CASSQQGGLSEQYF.

The rearrangement links TRBV27 to TRBJ2-5, with 10 bases matching TRBD1. The CDR3 loop spans 14 amino acids. Germline CDR1 MNHEY, CDR2 SMNVEV (reference sequence). V shed 8 bases, J shed 4 bases, and the junction held 7 bases outside the gene matches. The CDR3 region is CASGRQGAGETQYF. The CDR3 nucleotides are TGTGCCAGCGGAAGACAGGGGGCGGGAGAGACCCAGTACTTC.

This chain uses TRBV29-1 with TRBJ2-7, with D perhaps given as TRBD1 or TRBD2 (5 bases each). CDR1 and CDR2 from the germline V gene are SQVTM and ANQGSEA. The V end lost 4 bases, the J end lost 3 bases, and 7 bases lay between the germline ends. The CDR3 loop spans 11 amino acids. DNA of the CDR3: TGCAGCGTTGGGGACCTCTACGAGCAGTACTTC. Its protein product is CSVGDLYEQYF.

The chain joins TRBV29-1 to TRBJ2-3; perhaps TRBD1 as D (5 bases). Germline V gene data show CDR1 as SQVTM and CDR2 as ANQGSEA. V gave up 5 bases and J gave up 5 bases, with 20 bases separating them. There are 15 residues in the CDR3. DNA of the CDR3: TGCAGCGTTATGGTTCTGGCAGGGTTAGGAGATACGCAGTATTTT. Its translation: CSVMVLAGLGDTQYF.

V usage is TRBV18 and J usage is TRBJ2-1; 7 bases align to TRBD1. Germline V gives CDR1 KGHSH, CDR2 LQKENI. There are 16 residues in the CDR3. Losses at the gene ends were 5 bases for V and 4 bases for J; bases not matched to a gene: 11. The CDR3 here is CASSSIQGTRYNEQFF. In DNA form, the CDR3 reads TGTGCCAGCTCATCAATACAGGGGACACGTTACAATGAGCAGTTCTTC.

The chain combines TRBV7-3 with TRBJ2-2, with D maybe TRBD2 (5 bases). Trimming stripped 0 bases from V and 4 bases from J, with 15 bases between. Per germline, CDR1 SGHTA and CDR2 FQGTGA. The CDR3 covers 17 residues. In DNA form, the CDR3 reads TGTGCCAGCAGCTTAACGAAGGACTCCCGGGGCACCGGGGAGCTGTTTTTT. Amino acids: CASSLTKDSRGTGELFF.

This clone is a singleton in its sample. The J gene is TRBJ2-3, the V gene TRBV7-3; 11 bases are a match to TRBD2. Trimming removed 4 bases from V and 2 bases from J; junction bases left unmatched: 8. The CDR3 spans 17 residues. The germline V gene encodes CDR1 SGHTA and CDR2 FQGTGA. In nucleotides, the CDR3 is TGTGCCAGCAGCTCCCAAAGACTAGCGGGGAACACAGATACGCAGTATTTT. Residues: CASSSQRLAGNTDTQYF.

This sequence joins TRBV11-3 and TRBJ2-5; D gene unclear. The CDR3 is 13 residues long. From germline, CDR1 is SGHNT and CDR2 YENEEA. Deletions cut 2 bases from V and 10 bases from J, with 14 bases between. CDR3 bases: TGTGCCAGCAGCTTAAGGCGGATCCCCGTCCAGTACTTC. As protein: CASSLRRIPVQYF.

The rearrangement joins TRBV5-6 to TRBJ2-7; D is undetermined. Trimming cost V 2 bases and J 0 bases, with 9 bases left between them. CDR3 length: 14 residues. Per the germline V gene, CDR1 is SGHDT and CDR2 is YYEEEE. CDR3 amino acids: CASSFVEHSYEQYF. CDR3 nucleotide sequence: TGTGCCAGCAGCTTCGTTGAGCACTCCTACGAGCAGTACTTC.

This sequence joins TRBV6-6 and TRBJ2-4; D is possibly TRBD2 (5 bases). There are 12 residues in the CDR3. The germline V and J ends were trimmed by 2 bases and 14 bases, with 13 bases remaining between them. Germline V CDR1 and CDR2: MNHNY, SVGAGI (reference sequence). The CDR3 loop reads CASSYPSLPEYF. CDR3 nucleotide sequence: TGTGCCAGCAGTTACCCTAGCCTCCCGGAGTACTTC.

The V gene is TRBV30, the J gene TRBJ2-7, with D tentatively TRBD2 (6 bases). Per the germline V gene, CDR1 is GTSNPN and CDR2 is SVGIG (reference sequence). The CDR3 has 15 residues. With 5 bases removed from V and 0 bases from J, the gap between germline ends came to 17 bases. CDR3 protein: CAWVPGEQSSYEQYF. Here the CDR3 DNA reads TGTGCCTGGGTTCCGGGGGAGCAGAGCTCCTACGAGCAGTACTTC.

The CDR3 sequence is CASSLSRSNQPQHF. The DNA for the CDR3 is TGTGCCAGCAGTTTATCGAGGAGCAATCAGCCCCAGCATTTT. The chain is built from TRBV27 and TRBJ1-5; D is uncertain. Trimming removed 0 bases at V and 1 base at J, with 4 bases between. The CDR3 length is 14 residues. Germline V CDR1 and CDR2: MNHEY, SMNVEV (reference sequence).

The chain combines TRBV29-1 with TRBJ1-3, with D perhaps TRBD1 (5 bases). The CDR3 spans 13 residues. Trimming took 3 bases from V and 1 from J, leaving 7 bases between them. The germline CDR1 and CDR2 sequences are SQVTM and ANQGSEA. The CDR3 loop reads CSVEGGSGNTIYF. The CDR3 DNA is TGCAGCGTTGAGGGGGGATCTGGAAACACCATATATTTT.

The rearrangement joins TRBV7-6 to TRBJ2-2; D unresolved. Germline lookup yields CDR1 SGHVS and CDR2 FNYEAQ. This CDR3 is 13 amino acids long. V shed 1 base and J shed 6 bases, with 6 bases lying between them. CDR3 nucleotide sequence: TGTGCCAGCAGCTTAGATCCGGCCGGGGAGCTGTTTTTT. Amino acid sequence: CASSLDPAGELFF.

This clone was found a few times. The chain carries TRBV11-2 and TRBJ2-1; maybe TRBD1 (6 bases). The CDR3 consists of 15 residues. Per the germline V gene, CDR1 is SGHAT and CDR2 is FQNNGV. V lost 5 bases and J lost 8, with 19 bases in between. The CDR3 nucleotides read TGTGCCAGCAGCCGTGCTTGGGGGCAGGGCGATGAGCAGTTCTTC. Residues: CASSRAWGQGDEQFF.

V gene TRBV7-2 combines with J gene TRBJ2-5, with D perhaps matching TRBD1 or TRBD2 (5 bases each). The germline V gene encodes CDR1 SGHTA and CDR2 FQGNSA. V lost 4 bases and J 5 bases, leaving 14 bases between the germline ends. The CDR3 is 14 residues long. DNA for the CDR3: TGTGCCAGCAGCTCCGGGACCCTCCGGGAGACCCAGTACTTC. It yields the protein CASSSGTLRETQYF.

This clone was picked up one time. The chain combines TRBV7-8 with TRBJ1-2; 8 nucleotides match TRBD1. Germline CDR1 is SGHVS and CDR2 is FQNEAQ. The CDR3 contains 15 residues. The ends lost 1 base at V and 4 bases at J; junction bases unmatched: 5. CDR3 DNA sequence: TGTGCCAGCAGCTTAGACGGACAGGGTGGCTATGGCTACACCTTC. Protein: CASSLDGQGGYGYTF. Variable domain in full (rest from reference TRBV7-8 and TRBJ1-2): GAGVSQSPRYKVAKRGQDVALRCDPISGHVSLFWYQQALGQGPEFLTYFQNEAQLDKSGLPSDRFFAERPEGSVSTLKIQRTQQEDSAVYLCASSLDGQGGYGYTFGSGTRLTVV.

This rearrangement joins TRBV11-3 to TRBJ2-5; a possible D gene is TRBD1 (5 bases). Per the germline V gene, CDR1 is SGHNT and CDR2 is YENEEA. The CDR3 is made up of 14 amino acids. V shed 5 bases and J shed 8 bases, with 18 bases lying between them. CDR3 region: CASSPRTDKNTQYF. In DNA form, the CDR3 reads TGTGCCAGCAGCCCCCGGACGGACAAGAATACCCAGTACTTC.

This chain connects TRBV11-3 to TRBJ2-5, with TRBD2 identical over 9 bases. Germline V lookup: CDR1 SGHNT, CDR2 YENEEA. The CDR3 loop spans 18 amino acids. V shed 4 bases, J shed 4 bases, and the junction held 16 bases outside the gene matches. The CDR3 sequence: CASSSRGGRANSPETQYF. CDR3 sequence (DNA): TGTGCCAGCAGCTCGAGAGGCGGGAGGGCCAACTCCCCAGAGACCCAGTACTTC.

J is TRBJ2-2 and V is TRBV7-9; unclear D gene. The V gene lost 3 bases and the J gene lost 2 bases, with 10 bases spanning the gap. This CDR3 region has 15 residues. CDR1 SEHNR and CDR2 FQNEAQ come from the germline V gene (reference sequence). The CDR3 bases are TGTGCCAGCAGCTTGTCCGCAGGAAACACCGGGGAGCTGTTTTTT. It specifies CASSLSAGNTGELFF.

The chain uses TRBV2 and TRBJ1-4, with D unresolved. CDR3 size: 15 residues. Trimming took 7 bases from V and 5 from J, leaving 17 bases between them. Germline CDR1 SNHLY, CDR2 FYNNEI. The CDR3 region has the DNA TGTGCCAGCAAGGGTGGGTGGAGTGAAAATGAAAAACTGTTTTTT. Protein product: CASKGGWSENEKLFF.

The V and J genes are TRBV9 and TRBJ2-5; TRBD2 agrees at 11 bases. Germline-derived CDR1 and CDR2 are SGDLS and YYNGEE. V lost 2 bases to trimming and J lost 7 bases; unmatched junction nucleotides: 4. This CDR3 contains 14 residues. The CDR3 bases are TGTGCCAGCAGCGTCGGCCTAGCGGGAGGGACCCAGTACTTC. Its protein product is CASSVGLAGGTQYF.

The chain links TRBV19 to TRBJ2-1; maybe TRBD1 (5 bases). The V end lost 3 bases, the J end lost 4 bases, and 7 bases lay between the germline ends. Germline CDR1 reads LNHDA; CDR2 reads SQIVND (reference sequence). The length of the CDR3 is 13 residues. The CDR3 protein is CASSISGYNEQFF. The CDR3 DNA follows: TGTGCCAGTAGTATTTCAGGGTACAATGAGCAGTTCTTC.